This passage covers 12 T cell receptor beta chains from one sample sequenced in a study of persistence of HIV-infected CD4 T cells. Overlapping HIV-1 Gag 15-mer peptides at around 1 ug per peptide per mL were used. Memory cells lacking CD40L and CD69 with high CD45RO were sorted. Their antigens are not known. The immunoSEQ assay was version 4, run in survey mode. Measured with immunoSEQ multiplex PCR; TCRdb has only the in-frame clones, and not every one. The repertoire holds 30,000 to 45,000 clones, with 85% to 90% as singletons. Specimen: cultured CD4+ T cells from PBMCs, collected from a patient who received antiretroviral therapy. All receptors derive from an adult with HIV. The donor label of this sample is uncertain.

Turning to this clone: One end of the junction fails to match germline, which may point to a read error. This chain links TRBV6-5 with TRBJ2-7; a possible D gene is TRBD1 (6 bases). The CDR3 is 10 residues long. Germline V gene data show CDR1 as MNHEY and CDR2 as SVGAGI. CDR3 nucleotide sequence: TGTGCCAGCAGCAGGGGCCGTTTCGACTTC. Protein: CASSRGRFDF.

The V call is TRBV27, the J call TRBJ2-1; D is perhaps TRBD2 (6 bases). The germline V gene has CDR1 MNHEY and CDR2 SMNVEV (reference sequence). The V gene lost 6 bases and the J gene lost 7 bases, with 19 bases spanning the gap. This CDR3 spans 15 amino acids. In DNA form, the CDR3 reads TGTGCCAGCAGCAAAGGGGACTGGCACCTAAATGAGCAGTTCTTC. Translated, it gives CASSKGDWHLNEQFF.

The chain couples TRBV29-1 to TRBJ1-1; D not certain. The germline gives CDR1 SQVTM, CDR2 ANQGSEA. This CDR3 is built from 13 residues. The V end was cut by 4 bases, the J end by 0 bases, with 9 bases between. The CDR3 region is CSVAPGVNTEAFF. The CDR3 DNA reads TGCAGCGTTGCCCCAGGCGTGAACACTGAAGCTTTCTTT.

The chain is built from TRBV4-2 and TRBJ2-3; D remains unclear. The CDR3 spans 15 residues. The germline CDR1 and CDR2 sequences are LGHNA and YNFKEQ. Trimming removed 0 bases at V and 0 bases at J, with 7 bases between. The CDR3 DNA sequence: TGTGCCAGCAGCCAAGACGGAATTAGCACAGATACGCAGTATTTT. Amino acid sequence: CASSQDGISTDTQYF.

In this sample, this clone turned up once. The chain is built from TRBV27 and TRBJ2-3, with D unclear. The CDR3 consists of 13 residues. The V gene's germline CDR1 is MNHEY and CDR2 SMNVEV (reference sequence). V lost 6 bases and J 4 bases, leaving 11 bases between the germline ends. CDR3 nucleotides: TGTGCCAGCAGCCTACGGCCCGCAGATACGCAGTATTTT. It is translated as CASSLRPADTQYF.

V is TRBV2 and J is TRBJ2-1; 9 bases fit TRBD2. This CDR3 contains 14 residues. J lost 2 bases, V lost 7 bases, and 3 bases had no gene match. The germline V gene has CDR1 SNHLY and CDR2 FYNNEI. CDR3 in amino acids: CASKLAGAYNEQFF. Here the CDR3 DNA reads TGTGCCAGCAAGTTAGCGGGGGCCTACAATGAGCAGTTCTTC.

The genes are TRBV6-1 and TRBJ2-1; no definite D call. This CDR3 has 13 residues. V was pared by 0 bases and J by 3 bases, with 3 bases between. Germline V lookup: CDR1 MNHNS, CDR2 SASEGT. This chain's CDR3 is CASSEADYNEQFF. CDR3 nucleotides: TGTGCCAGCAGTGAAGCTGACTACAATGAGCAGTTCTTC.

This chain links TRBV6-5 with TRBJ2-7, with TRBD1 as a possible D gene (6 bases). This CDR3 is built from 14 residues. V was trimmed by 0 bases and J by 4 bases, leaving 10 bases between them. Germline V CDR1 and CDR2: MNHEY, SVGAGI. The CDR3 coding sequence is TGTGCCAGCAGTTACTCGAACAGGGATTACGAGCAGTACTTC. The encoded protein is CASSYSNRDYEQYF.

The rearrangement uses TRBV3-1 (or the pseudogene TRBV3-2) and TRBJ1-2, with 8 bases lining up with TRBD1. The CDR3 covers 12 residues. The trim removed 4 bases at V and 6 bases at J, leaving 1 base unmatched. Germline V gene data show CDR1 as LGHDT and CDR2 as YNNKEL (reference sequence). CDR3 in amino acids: CASSLQGDGYTF. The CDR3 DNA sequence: TGTGCCAGCAGCCTACAGGGGGATGGCTACACCTTC.

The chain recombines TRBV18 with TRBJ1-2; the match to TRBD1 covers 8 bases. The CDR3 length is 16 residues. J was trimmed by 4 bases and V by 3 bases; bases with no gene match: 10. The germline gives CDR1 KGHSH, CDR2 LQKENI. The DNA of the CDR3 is TGTGCCAGCTCACCCCCGACAGGGGTCGGTGGCTATGGCTACACCTTC. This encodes CASSPPTGVGGYGYTF.

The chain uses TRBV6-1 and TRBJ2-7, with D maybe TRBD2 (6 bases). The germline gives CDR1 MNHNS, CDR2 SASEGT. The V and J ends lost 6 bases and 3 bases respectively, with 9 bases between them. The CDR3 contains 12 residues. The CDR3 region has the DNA TGTGCCAGCAGGGAGGGACTCTACGAGCAGTACTTC. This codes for CASREGLYEQYF.

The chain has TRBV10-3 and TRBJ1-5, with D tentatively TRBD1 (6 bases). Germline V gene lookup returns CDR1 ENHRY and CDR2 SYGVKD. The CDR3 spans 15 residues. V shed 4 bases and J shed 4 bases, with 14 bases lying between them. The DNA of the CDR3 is TGTGCCATCAGTGGGGGCCAGGGGCAAAATCAGCCCCAGCATTTT. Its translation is CAISGGQGQNQPQHF.